This is a list of T cell receptor beta chains from one sample in a study of post-analysis software for immune sequencing data. TCRdb passed the PCR reads through MiXCR, listing each CDR3 protein once. Found here are about 540,000 distinct CDR3 sequences, around a third of them singletons; the top ten hold around 6%. The sample comprised blood. Receptor source: a girl between 2 and 17 years old with multiple sclerosis. CDR3s include the opening cysteine and the closing phenylalanine or tryptophan. Each record gives: J gene, clone size, D gene, V gene, CDR3 DNA, CDR3 protein. The D gene is left open where the match is weak. Clone sizes are given selectively: once, few, many, or a class where the clone is expanded.

TRBJ2-7,few,TRBD1,TRBV7-9,TGTGCCAGCAGCTTCGGGACAGAGCGCGAGCAGTACTTC,CASSFGTEREQYF
TRBJ1-1,few,NA,TRBV6-6,TGTGCCAGCAACTCCCCAAATCGGCCCGAAGCTTTCTTT,CASNSPNRPEAFF
TRBJ2-3,NA,TRBD1,TRBV20-1,TGCAGTGCTGCACAGGGGGCTGGAGATACGCAGTATTTT,CSAAQGAGDTQYF
TRBJ2-3,NA,TRBD2,TRBV29-1,TGCAGCCAGAGCGGGCCAAGCGGGGGGGCTGATACGCAGTATTTT,CSQSGPSGGADTQYF
TRBJ1-2,NA,NA,TRBV6-1,TGTGCCAGCAGTGGTAATAACTATGGCTACACCTTC,CASSGNNYGYTF
TRBJ2-5,few,NA,TRBV29-1,TGCAGCGTTGGAGGACTAACCTCTCAAGAGACCCAGTACTTC,CSVGGLTSQETQYF
TRBJ2-1,NA,NA,TRBV7-3,TGTGCCAGCAGCTTAAGAGGAGTAGGCGATGAGCAGTTCTTC,CASSLRGVGDEQFF
TRBJ2-1,NA,TRBD2,TRBV3-1,TGTGCCAGCAGCCGCGCGGGGGGGGTAGATGAGCAGTTCTTC,CASSRAGGVDEQFF
TRBJ1-5,few,NA,TRBV5-6,TGTGCCAGCAGCTTGGTTGGTTTTAGCAATCAGCCCCAGCATTTT,CASSLVGFSNQPQHF
TRBJ1-4,NA,TRBD1,TRBV12-3/TRBV12-4,TGTGCCAGCAGTACCCGTTTCCGGGACAGGGGGCCAACTAATGAAAAACTGTTTTTT,CASSTRFRDRGPTNEKLFF
TRBJ1-1,few,NA,TRBV10-1,TGCGCCAGCAGTTATCCAGGGGCGAGGGAAGCTTTCTTT,CASSYPGAREAFF
TRBJ2-3,many,TRBD1,TRBV6-5,TGTGCCAGCGGGGACAGGGGCAGAGATACGCAGTATTTT,CASGDRGRDTQYF
TRBJ2-7,once,NA,TRBV12-3/TRBV12-4,TGTGCCAGCAGTTTACGGGGTAGTCGTCGCGAGCAGTACTTC,CASSLRGSRREQYF
TRBJ2-3,few,NA,TRBV6-6,TGTGCCAGCAGTTATTCCCCCGTCAGGTCAGATACGCAGTATTTT,CASSYSPVRSDTQYF
TRBJ2-1,few,NA,TRBV10-3,TGTGCCATCAGTGGGGGCGGGACCACCTACAATGAGCAGTTCTTC,CAISGGGTTYNEQFF
TRBJ1-1,few,NA,TRBV5-1,TGCGCCAGCAGCCCCGGGACTCTGGGCCCTGAAGCTTTCTTT,CASSPGTLGPEAFF
TRBJ2-5,NA,TRBD2,TRBV12-3/TRBV12-4,TGTGCCAGCAGTCCCGAAGCGGGGGGGGGAGAGACCCAGTACTTC,CASSPEAGGGETQYF
TRBJ2-5,NA,NA,TRBV20-1,TGCAGTGCTAGATCTCCCATGTCGAGGAAGACCCAGTACTTC,CSARSPMSRKTQYF
TRBJ2-7,few,TRBD2,TRBV9,TGTGCCAGCGCTGGAGGGACTACCCCCTTGGGGGAGCAGTACTTC,CASAGGTTPLGEQYF
TRBJ2-3,NA,NA,TRBV3-1,TGTGCCAGCAGCCTTAGACTAGGTGCGCAGTATTTT,CASSLRLGAQYF
TRBJ2-7,few,NA,TRBV4-1,TGCGCCAGCAGCCAAGCCGGAGTGCCTCTCTACGAGCAGTACTTC,CASSQAGVPLYEQYF
TRBJ2-1,NA,NA,TRBV5-1,TGCGCCAGCAGCCACCAGACTAGATTCGATGAGCAGTTCTTC,CASSHQTRFDEQFF
TRBJ2-3,few,NA,TRBV7-2,TGTGCCAGCAGCTCCTGGGGGGCGGGCACAGATACGCAGTATTTT,CASSSWGAGTDTQYF
TRBJ1-1,NA,NA,TRBV12-3/TRBV12-4,TGTGTCAGCAGCCACCGGGACATCGGTGAAGCTTTCTTT,CVSSHRDIGEAFF
TRBJ2-3,NA,NA,TRBV7-2,TGTGCCAGCAGCTTTCAAAACGCAGATACGCGGTATTTT,CASSFQNADTRYF
TRBJ1-2,few,NA,TRBV28,TGTGCCAGCAGTTTGCTAAGGGGGGTCAATGGCTACACCTTC,CASSLLRGVNGYTF
TRBJ2-5,few,NA,TRBV15,TGTGCCACCAGCAGAGATCTTGGGGAGACCCAGTACTTC,CATSRDLGETQYF
TRBJ2-5,NA,NA,TRBV2,TGTGCCAGCAGTGATGATGTGGGTCAAGGGTCAAGAGAGACCCAGTACTTC,CASSDDVGQGSRETQYF
TRBJ2-6,NA,NA,TRBV5-1,TGCGCCAGCACCCACGGGTTTCCTGGGGCCAACGTCCTGACTTTC,CASTHGFPGANVLTF
TRBJ2-2,once,NA,TRBV6-5,TGTGCCAGCAGTTACTCTGTCGTTGGAAACACCGGGGAGCTGTTTTTT,CASSYSVVGNTGELFF
TRBJ1-5,few,NA,TRBV12-3/TRBV12-4,TGTGCCAGCACTCCAGTCGGGGGGGATTGGGGTCAGCCCCAGCATTTT,CASTPVGGDWGQPQHF
TRBJ1-6,NA,NA,TRBV12-3/TRBV12-4,TGTGCCAGCAGCCCTCGGGTGGGGCGCACCCTCCACTTT,CASSPRVGRTLHF
TRBJ2-2,NA,NA,TRBV7-3,TGTGCCAGCAGCTTAGGGAGCTCAAACACCGGGGAGCTGTTTTTT,CASSLGSSNTGELFF
TRBJ1-6,few,NA,TRBV7-6,TGTGCCAGCAGCTTAGGAACCGACGGGGCACCCCTCCACTTT,CASSLGTDGAPLHF
TRBJ2-1,NA,NA,TRBV6-5,TGTGCCAGCAGTTATGTCCGCGGGGCTACCCCTTGGGAGCAGTTCTTC,CASSYVRGATPWEQFF
TRBJ2-3,NA,TRBD1,TRBV7-6,TGTACCAGCAGCTCGGGACAGGGCACAGATACGCAGTATTTT,CTSSSGQGTDTQYF
TRBJ2-3,many,NA,TRBV6-6,TGTGCCAGCACCCGCTCTACCCCAAGCACAGATACGCAGTATTTT,CASTRSTPSTDTQYF
TRBJ2-1,few,NA,TRBV20-1,TGCAGTGCTAGAGGCGGCCTGACCAACAATGAGCAGTTCTTC,CSARGGLTNNEQFF
TRBJ1-2,few,NA,TRBV7-8,TGTGCCAGCAGCGCTAGACAGTGGATGGACTATGGCTACACCTTC,CASSARQWMDYGYTF
TRBJ1-5,few,NA,TRBV27,TGTGCCAGCAGTCGCAGGGGCAATCAGCCCCAGCATTTT,CASSRRGNQPQHF
TRBJ1-6,few,NA,TRBV6-2/TRBV6-3,TGTGCCAGCAGGGGGGACGGAACTAATTCACCCCTCCACTTT,CASRGDGTNSPLHF
TRBJ1-2,few,TRBD1,TRBV3-1,TGTGCCAGCAGCCAGGGGACAGGGGGAGAGGGCTACACCTTC,CASSQGTGGEGYTF
TRBJ1-5,few,NA,TRBV5-5,TGTGCCAGCAGCTTGCGGGCCGGTCAGCCCCAGCATTTT,CASSLRAGQPQHF
TRBJ2-5,NA,NA,TRBV7-9,TGTGCCAGCAGCTTAGGCCCGGGTTCTCAAGAGACCCAGTACTTC,CASSLGPGSQETQYF
TRBJ1-1,once,NA,TRBV5-1,TGCGCCAGCAGCTTGGCAAAGATGAACACTGAAGCTTTCTTT,CASSLAKMNTEAFF
TRBJ1-2,once,NA,TRBV20-1,TGCAGTGCCAGGGCGGCTGGGGAGGTCGGCACCTTC,CSARAAGEVGTF
TRBJ2-7,NA,TRBD2,TRBV5-6,TGTGCCAGCAGCAAACCGGGACTAGCGGGGGCCTCCTACGAGCAGTACTTC,CASSKPGLAGASYEQYF
TRBJ2-3,many,TRBD2,TRBV10-3,TGTGCCATCAGTCTAGCGGCAGATACGCAGTATTTT,CAISLAADTQYF
TRBJ2-3,NA,NA,TRBV2,TGTGCCAGCAGTGTCCTCCGGGAAGCCGGGGATACGCAGTATTTT,CASSVLREAGDTQYF
TRBJ2-2,NA,NA,TRBV18,TGTGCCAGCTCCCAACGGAGGGGGACCACCGGGGAGCTGTTTTTT,CASSQRRGTTGELFF
TRBJ1-1,NA,NA,TRBV11-2,TGTGCCAGCAGCTTAGGATCGGGGTTTGAAGCTTTCTTT,CASSLGSGFEAFF
TRBJ2-7,NA,NA,TRBV5-1,TGCGCCAGCAGCCCGACCCGACAGGCGGACCATGCCTACGAGCAGTACTTC,CASSPTRQADHAYEQYF
TRBJ1-2,few,NA,TRBV7-6,TGTGCCAGCAGCTGGGGGACGCGCATCGGGTCTAACTATGGCTACACCTTC,CASSWGTRIGSNYGYTF
TRBJ2-4,NA,TRBD2,TRBV20-1,TGCAGTGCCCACGGACTAGCGGGGGCCAAAGCCAAAAACATTCAGTACTTC,CSAHGLAGAKAKNIQYF
TRBJ1-2,few,NA,TRBV7-9,TGTGCCAGCAGCTTAACGTCGGGCCGACAACCCTATGGCTACACCTTC,CASSLTSGRQPYGYTF
TRBJ2-5,NA,NA,TRBV20-1,TGCAGTGCTAGAGATCAGGAGGGTTACCAAGAGACCCAGTACTTC,CSARDQEGYQETQYF
TRBJ2-7,NA,NA,TRBV7-9,TGTGCCAGCAGCTCAGACCCAAATGACGAGCAGTACTTC,CASSSDPNDEQYF
TRBJ1-2,NA,NA,TRBV6-2/TRBV6-3,TGTACCAGCAGTTACTCGGCGGACTATGGCTACACCTTC,CTSSYSADYGYTF
TRBJ2-1,few,NA,TRBV7-8,TGTGCCAGCAGCTTAGCGCTGGGACGAGGCTCCGATGAGCAGTTCTTC,CASSLALGRGSDEQFF
TRBJ2-5,NA,TRBD1,TRBV7-2,TGTGCCAGCACACGGGGGGTTTGGGAACAGGGGGCTACACAAGAGACCCAGTACTTC,CASTRGVWEQGATQETQYF